The 6 T cell receptor beta chains below were found in one sample sequenced in a study of T cells after posttransplantation cyclophosphamide. Using immunoSEQ multiplex PCR, the repertoire was profiled, and TCRdb retains in-frame clones only, with some absent. The sample contains roughly 30,000 clones, approximately 90% of which appear only once. The sequenced material came from PBMCs. Every receptor here comes from a woman aged 40-49 years with a blood cancer, CMV-positive, and with a related stem cell donor.

This clone has only one observation. The chain couples TRBV5-4 to TRBJ2-1, with a tentative D call TRBD1 (6 bases). Trimming cost V 0 bases and J 7 bases, with 17 bases left between them. The germline CDR1 and CDR2 sequences are SGHNT and YYREEE (reference sequence). The CDR3 extends over 16 amino acids. CDR3 in DNA: TGTGCCAGCAGCTTGGATCGGCAGGGGCGCGGGAATGAGCAGTTCTTC. Translation: CASSLDRQGRGNEQFF.

V is TRBV11-1 and J is TRBJ2-7; D is uncertain. Germline V gene sequence: CDR1 SGHAT, CDR2 FQDESV (reference sequence). Trimming stripped 5 bases from V and 1 base from J, with 12 bases between. The CDR3 is 14 amino acids. The CDR3 spells CASSPTRISYEQYF. The CDR3 region has the DNA TGTGCCAGCAGCCCCACAAGAATTTCCTACGAGCAGTACTTC. Full variable domain (missing parts from reference TRBV11-1 and TRBJ2-7): EAEVAQSPRYKITEKSQAVAFWCDPISGHATLYWYRQILGQGPELLVQFQDESVVDDSQLPKDRFSAERLKGVDSTLKIQPAELGDSAMYLCASSPTRISYEQYFGPGTRLTVT.

This rearrangement joins TRBV7-8 to TRBJ1-5, with TRBD1 matching 8 bases. Trimming cost V 1 base and J 3 bases; bases outside gene matches: 5. The CDR3 sequence is 16 residues long. Germline assignment: CDR1 SGHVS and CDR2 FQNEAQ. CDR3 DNA: TGTGCCAGCAGCTTAGGACCAGGGGGCGTCAATCAGCCCCAGCATTTT. Its protein is CASSLGPGGVNQPQHF.

The chain is built from TRBV11-1 and TRBJ1-6, with TRBD1 identical over 7 bases. V lost 5 bases to trimming and J lost 3 bases; unmatched junction nucleotides: 1. The germline gives CDR1 SGHAT, CDR2 FQDESV (reference sequence). This CDR3 comprises 14 residues. Here the CDR3 DNA reads TGTGCCAGCAGCCGGGACAGCTATAATTCACCCCTCCACTTT. It yields the protein CASSRDSYNSPLHF.

This sequence joins TRBV19 and TRBJ1-5; no clear D. V gave up 3 bases and J gave up 9 bases, with 9 bases separating them. CDR3 size: 12 residues. Germline V lookup: CDR1 LNHDA, CDR2 SQIVND (reference sequence). The CDR3 sequence is CASSILGRPQHF. In nucleotides, the CDR3 is TGTGCCAGTAGTATTTTAGGGAGGCCCCAGCATTTT.

This chain joins TRBV7-9 and TRBJ2-2; D is ambiguous. The germline gives CDR1 SEHNR, CDR2 FQNEAQ (reference sequence). Trimming cost V 7 bases and J 6 bases, with 21 bases left between them. The length of the CDR3 is 16 residues. CDR3 loop: CASKLPGQFGSGELFF. The CDR3, as DNA: TGTGCCAGCAAATTACCTGGGCAGTTTGGGTCCGGGGAGCTGTTTTTT. The full variable domain, in which reference TRBV7-9 and TRBJ2-2 provide the parts outside the CDR3, is DTGVSQNPRHKITKRGQNVTFRCDPISEHNRLYWYRQTLGQGPEFLTYFQNEAQLEKSRLLSDRFSAERPKGSFSTLEIQRTEQGDSAMYLCASKLPGQFGSGELFFGEGSRLTVL.